Listed here are 19 T cell receptor beta chains from one sample, sequenced in a study of T cells in Graves' hyperthyroidism and ophthalmopathy. RNA transcripts served as the template for amplifying TCR beta CDR3 regions. HTBI primers were the set used in a first-round RT-PCR of the TCR CDR3. TCRdb ran MiXCR on the multiplex PCR reads and lists one entry per CDR3 protein. The sample has about 270,000 distinct CDR3 sequences, around 20% seen once; the top ten hold about 60%. Material for sequencing was blood. The receptors shown here come from a man aged 30 to 39 with Graves' ophthalmopathy.

The table lists this clonotype with a few counts. V usage is TRBV19 and J usage is TRBJ2-2; the D gene is possibly TRBD2 (6 bases). Trimming took off 5 bases at V and 4 bases at J, with 14 bases between the two ends. Per germline, CDR1 LNHDA and CDR2 SQIVND (reference sequence). This CDR3 spans 15 amino acids. CDR3 loop: CASSAPGLLTGELFF. The CDR3 DNA is TGTGCCAGTAGTGCCCCGGGACTCCTCACCGGGGAGCTGTTTTTT.

As to this clonotype: This may stem from a read error, because a much larger clone lies one nucleotide away. The chain joins TRBV5-1 to TRBJ2-1; D could derive from TRBD1 or TRBD2 (7 bases each). The CDR3 loop spans 14 amino acids. Trimming shortened V by 3 bases and J by 5 bases, and 12 bases separated the two germline ends. Germline-derived CDR1 and CDR2 are SGHRS and YFSETQ. Written as DNA, the CDR3 is TGCGCCAGCAGCTCGGGGGGACAGCACAATGAGCAGTTCTTC. The encoded protein is CASSSGGQHNEQFF.

This clonotype was counted between two and nine times. The chain combines TRBV24-1 with TRBJ2-1, with 11 bases fitting TRBD1. The germline V gene has CDR1 KGHDR and CDR2 SFDVKD. The CDR3 totals 16 residues. Unmatched junction bases numbered 8, after V lost 4 bases and J lost 7 bases. The CDR3 DNA reads TGTGCCACCAGTGAACAAGGACAGGGGGCGCGTAATGAGCAGTTCTTC. Its protein product is CATSEQGQGARNEQFF.

This clonotype was seen a few times. The chain is built from TRBV2 and TRBJ1-6, with 9 bases aligning to TRBD1. V gave up 8 bases and J gave up 7 bases; unmatched junction bases: 9. The CDR3 has 15 residues. CDR1 is SNHLY, CDR2 FYNNEI, per germline. The CDR3 coding sequence is TGTGCCAGCTTACGCGGAGGGACAGGGAATTCACCCCTCCACTTT. Amino acids: CASLRGGTGNSPLHF.

Only a few counts were recorded for this clonotype. V and J are TRBV20-1 and TRBJ2-3; 12 bases map to TRBD2. This CDR3 is 18 amino acids long. Germline trimming cut 6 bases from V and 1 base from J; bases unmatched to any gene: 14. CDR1 and CDR2 (germline): DFQATT, SNEGSKA (reference sequence). The CDR3 bases are TGCAGTGCCCCACCGACTAGCGGGAGAGCGGTTGGCACAGATACGCAGTATTTT. Amino acid sequence: CSAPPTSGRAVGTDTQYF.

This clonotype was seen at least ten times. For the CDR3, the DNA is TGCAGTGCTAGTGTGCGGGAGAGGTACTATGAGCAGTTCTTC. It is translated as CSASVRERYYEQFF. The chain has TRBV20-1 and TRBJ2-1, with 7 bases lining up with TRBD2. V was pared by 3 bases and J by 8 bases, with 10 bases of the junction left unmatched. Per germline, CDR1 DFQATT and CDR2 SNEGSKA (reference sequence). The CDR3 runs to 14 residues.

This clonotype was found a few times. The V gene is TRBV27, the J gene TRBJ2-5; 8 positions match TRBD1. The germline CDR1 and CDR2 sequences are MNHEY and SMNVEV (reference sequence). The V gene end was trimmed by 6 bases and the J gene end by 7 bases; junction bases not matched to a gene: 7. This CDR3 has 13 residues. The CDR3, as DNA: TGTGCCAGCAGGACAGGGGCAAGTGGGACCCAGTACTTC. The encoded protein is CASRTGASGTQYF.

This clonotype has ten or more counts. The chain couples TRBV28 to TRBJ1-2; perhaps TRBD1 as D (6 bases). In germline, CDR1 is MDHEN, CDR2 SYDVKM. V was trimmed by 6 bases and J by 4 bases, leaving 15 bases between them. CDR3 length: 14 amino acids. As DNA, the CDR3 is TGTGCCAGCAGGCTAGCGTGGGGGGCCTATGGCTACACCTTC. Translated, it gives CASRLAWGAYGYTF.

The chain couples TRBV29-1 to TRBJ2-1; 8 bases match TRBD2. The CDR3 has 12 amino acids. CDR1 is SQVTM and CDR2 is ANQGSEA in the germline V gene. V trimming: 6 bases; J trimming: 9 bases; junction bases outside the gene matches: 7. For the CDR3, the DNA is TGCAGCGTAGGGACTAGTAGTGTTGAGCAGTTCTTC. Residues: CSVGTSSVEQFF.

V is TRBV11-2 and J is TRBJ1-1; weak D call: TRBD1 (5 bases). Germline lookup yields CDR1 SGHAT and CDR2 FQNNGV. The CDR3 spans 16 residues. V lost 5 bases and J lost 1, with 17 bases in between. CDR3 region: CASSTRGRVWNTEAFF. In nucleotides, the CDR3 is TGTGCCAGCAGCACGAGGGGACGGGTTTGGAACACTGAAGCTTTCTTT.

Ten or more counts support this clonotype. The CDR3 is CASSWGTGVDEQFF. In nucleotides, the CDR3 is TGTGCCAGCAGTTGGGGGACAGGGGTTGATGAGCAGTTCTTC. The chain has TRBV6-2 or TRBV6-3 and TRBJ2-1; 10 nucleotides agree with TRBD1. The germline CDR1 and CDR2 sequences are MNHEY and SVGEGT. This CDR3 is 14 amino acids long. After removal of 4 bases from V and 8 bases from J, the junction contained 5 bases not matched to a gene.

This clonotype showed up many times. The chain has TRBV6-5 and TRBJ2-5, with a possible D match to TRBD1 (6 bases). CDR1 and CDR2 (germline): MNHEY, SVGAGI. This CDR3 has 16 residues. The V gene lost 0 bases and the J gene lost 5 bases, with 16 bases spanning the gap. Here the CDR3 reads CASSYSRDTTSETQYF. DNA of the CDR3: TGTGCCAGCAGTTACTCGAGGGACACGACGAGCGAGACCCAGTACTTC.

This clonotype appeared many times. The gene calls are TRBV3-1 and TRBJ2-5; D tentatively reads TRBD1 or TRBD2 (5 bases each). CDR1 is LGHDT and CDR2 is YNNKEL in the germline V gene (reference sequence). This CDR3 is built from 13 residues. V lost 4 bases and J lost 5, with 11 bases in between. The CDR3 coding sequence is TGTGCCAGCAGCCCCTTATGGGGGGAGACCCAGTACTTC. This sequence encodes CASSPLWGETQYF.

This clonotype turned up a few times. In DNA form, the CDR3 reads TGTGCCAGCAGTTTACCGGGGGCATTTCCAGCTTTCTTT. This gives the protein CASSLPGAFPAFF. J is TRBJ1-1 and V is TRBV27, with D possibly matching TRBD1 (6 bases). Germline V lookup: CDR1 MNHEY, CDR2 SMNVEV (reference sequence). The CDR3 length is 13 residues. V was shortened by 2 bases and J by 10 bases, with 14 bases between the two germline ends.

To note about this clonotype: Given the absence of the conserved phenylalanine or tryptophan at the CDR3 end, a read error is likely. This chain links TRBV11-1 with TRBJ1-6; 7 nucleotides agree with TRBD1. This CDR3 contains 17 residues. Germline loops: CDR1 SGHAT, CDR2 FQDESV (reference sequence). J gave up 0 bases and V 5 bases, and 7 bases lay outside the gene matches. CDR3 in amino acids: CASSPEGQISYNSPLHS. DNA for the CDR3: TGTGCCAGCAGCCCTGAGGGACAGATCTCCTATAATTCACCCCTCCACTCT.

The chain couples TRBV19 to TRBJ2-5; 8 bases fit TRBD1. The germline V gene encodes CDR1 LNHDA and CDR2 SQIVND (reference sequence). CDR3 size: 16 residues. The junction had 14 bases not matched to a gene; V was cut back by 6 bases and J by 5 bases. CDR3 residues: CASRRTGTTRWETQYF. The DNA for the CDR3 is TGTGCCAGTAGAAGGACAGGGACAACCCGGTGGGAGACCCAGTACTTC.

This chain uses TRBV10-3 with TRBJ2-1; D possibly corresponds to TRBD2 (6 bases). Germline V gene data show CDR1 as ENHRY and CDR2 as SYGVKD. V was shortened by 7 bases and J by 10 bases, with 20 bases between the two germline ends. The length of the CDR3 is 14 residues. CDR3 nucleotides: TGTGCCATCAAGGGTAGGGACTCCGCACTCGAGCAGTTCTTC. As protein: CAIKGRDSALEQFF.

The chain has TRBV7-8 and TRBJ2-1, with 9 bases fitting TRBD1. The CDR3 is made up of 16 amino acids. Looked up from germline, CDR1 is SGHVS and CDR2 is FQNEAQ. V lost 5 bases, J lost 0 bases, and 5 bases stayed unmatched. The CDR3 region is CASSHGTGFSYNEQFF. The CDR3 DNA follows: TGTGCCAGCAGCCATGGGACAGGGTTCTCCTACAATGAGCAGTTCTTC.

The J gene is TRBJ2-1, the V gene TRBV9, with TRBD1 as a possible D gene (6 bases). The CDR3 is made up of 17 amino acids. The V end was cut by 3 bases, the J end by 10 bases, with 26 bases between. CDR1 and CDR2 (germline): SGDLS, YYNGEE. The CDR3 spells CASSGRQVPRRKEEQFF. The CDR3 DNA reads as TGTGCCAGCAGCGGGCGACAGGTCCCTCGTCGAAAAGAAGAGCAGTTCTTC.